The rows below give T cell receptor beta chains drawn from one sample of a study of T cells after yellow fever vaccination. TCRdb reprocessed the 5' RACE reads with MiXCR, giving one entry per CDR3 protein. In the table there are roughly 170,000 distinct CDR3 sequences, about 6% of which are singletons. The sample in question was CD4+ T cells sorted from PBMCs, obtained on the day of the first yellow fever vaccination. Every receptor here comes from a man in his late teens or twenties who received the YFV17D yellow fever vaccine. Each CDR3 is given with its conserved first and last residue. The D gene is left open where the match is weak. Size tells how often a clone was seen (once, few, many) or the class of an expanded clone, and some rows leave it out.

clone_size	d_call	j_call	v_call	cdr3_aa	cdr3_nt
many	.	TRBJ2-5	TRBV24-1	CATSDPGGPKETQYF	TGTGCCACCAGTGATCCTGGAGGACCGAAAGAGACCCAGTACTTC
.	.	TRBJ1-1	TRBV5-4	CAGAFGGGIRDTEAFF	TGTGCCGGGGCCTTTGGGGGGGGCATTAGGGACACTGAAGCTTTCTTT
few	.	TRBJ2-7	TRBV30	CASLGLYEQYF	TGTGCCTCCTTGGGCCTCTACGAGCAGTACTTC
.	.	TRBJ2-1	TRBV20-1	CSARGFAQPAYNEQFF	TGCAGTGCTAGAGGATTTGCCCAGCCCGCCTACAATGAGCAGTTCTTC
few	.	TRBJ2-1	TRBV5-6	CASSLYRGEQFF	TGTGCCAGCAGCTTGTATCGGGGGGAGCAGTTCTTC
many	TRBD1	TRBJ1-5	TRBV6-5	CASGATGTGASGQPQHF	TGTGCCAGCGGGGCAACAGGGACAGGGGCTTCGGGACAGCCCCAGCATTTT
few	.	TRBJ1-5	TRBV6-1	CASSPAGGGNQPQHF	TGTGCCAGCAGCCCCGCGGGGGGCGGCAATCAGCCCCAGCATTTT
many	.	TRBJ2-5	TRBV7-2	CASSLYGTEETQYF	TGTGCCAGCAGCTTGTACGGGACGGAAGAGACCCAGTACTTC
many	.	TRBJ1-5	TRBV5-1	CASSLGEASQPQHF	TGCGCCAGCAGCTTGGGTGAGGCCTCCCAGCCCCAGCATTTT
.	.	TRBJ2-7	TRBV20-1	CSASSDGDSYEQYF	TGCAGTGCTAGCTCGGACGGGGACTCCTACGAGCAGTACTTC